This TCR beta chain was retrieved from a study of T cells in Graves' hyperthyroidism and ophthalmopathy. Aged 18 to 65, the patients had hyperthyroidism that was newly diagnosed and had lasted under 2 months. Clinical symptoms, serum thyroxine, TRAb, thyroid ultrasound and orbital computed tomography informed diagnoses. The study's findings and limits: In the blood, most expanded thyroid clonotypes above 0.001 appeared as well.

CDR3 size: 16 residues. Per germline, CDR1 MDHEN and CDR2 SYDVKM. V was cut by 1 base and J by 1 base, with 10 bases left in between. The investigators amplified TCR beta CDR3 regions from RNA transcripts. First-round RT-PCR with HTBI primers amplified the TCR CDR3 region. TCRdb independently ran MiXCR on the multiplex PCR reads; one entry per CDR3 protein. The table lists hundreds of thousands of distinct CDR3 sequences, roughly 17% of them singletons. The sample holds a few counts of this clonotype. The target antigen is unknown. This clonotype was obtained from a woman aged 25 to 45 with Graves' hyperthyroidism. V gene TRBV28 combines with J gene TRBJ1-4, with D possibly being TRBD1 (5 bases). Material: blood. The CDR3 DNA follows: TGTGCCAGCAGTTTATATTCGGGGGTAACTAATGAAAAACTGTTTTTT. Protein: CASSLYSGVTNEKLFF.